Below are 22 T cell receptor beta chains sequenced from a single sample in a study of cytomegalovirus exposure and HLA in healthy donors. Profiling relied on immunoSEQ multiplex PCR, and the TCRdb table lists in-frame clones only, not all of them. The table includes under 200,000 clones, approximately 96% detected once. Sequencing was performed on PBMCs. These receptors all come from a woman aged 18-29 years in good health and CMV-seronegative.

The genes are TRBV5-1 and TRBJ2-7; D may be TRBD1 (7 bases). Germline V gene lookup returns CDR1 SGHRS and CDR2 YFSETQ. The CDR3 runs to 14 residues. The ends were cut back, 5 bases at V and 7 bases at J, with 19 bases in the middle. CDR3 loop: CASSRGTVVEEQYF. The CDR3 DNA follows: TGCGCCAGCAGTCGCGGGACAGTAGTGGAAGAGCAGTACTTC.

This clone came up once. This chain uses TRBV5-4 with TRBJ1-4; 7 bases match TRBD1. Germline V gene lookup returns CDR1 SGHNT and CDR2 YYREEE (reference sequence). Trimming removed 3 bases from V and 7 bases from J; junction bases left unmatched: 6. This CDR3 spans 14 amino acids. The CDR3 loop is CASSSRDSPEKLFF. The CDR3 region has the DNA TGTGCCAGCAGCTCTAGGGACAGTCCTGAAAAACTGTTTTTT.

The CDR3 loop is CASSEDSSNQPQHF. The CDR3 region has the DNA TGTGCCAGCAGTGAAGACAGTAGCAATCAGCCCCAGCATTTT. J is TRBJ1-5 and V is TRBV2; D is unresolved. Trimming cost V 1 base and J 0 bases, with 4 bases left between them. The CDR3 is 14 residues long. Germline CDR1 SNHLY, CDR2 FYNNEI.

This clone appeared a single time. The chain couples TRBV27 to TRBJ2-7, with D possibly matching TRBD1 (6 bases). The V end was cut by 2 bases, the J end by 5 bases, with 13 bases between. This CDR3 is 14 amino acids long. Germline lookup yields CDR1 MNHEY and CDR2 SMNVEV (reference sequence). CDR3 sequence: CASSLMGARHEQYF. DNA of the CDR3: TGTGCCAGCAGTTTAATGGGGGCGCGCCACGAGCAGTACTTC.

This chain joins TRBV25-1 and TRBJ2-1; 8 nucleotides line up with TRBD1. The CDR3 has 14 residues. The germline V gene has CDR1 MGHDK and CDR2 SYGVNS. With V trimmed by 4 bases and J by 9 bases, 8 bases remained unmatched. In DNA form, the CDR3 reads TGTGCCAGCAGTGGGGTTGGACAGGGTGGTGAGCAGTTCTTC. It yields the protein CASSGVGQGGEQFF. Using reference TRBV25-1 and TRBJ2-1 for the parts outside the CDR3, the full variable domain is EADIYQTPRYLVIGTGKKITLECSQTMGHDKMYWYQQDPGMELHLIHYSYGVNSTEKGDLSSESTVSRIRTEHFPLTLESARPSHTSQYLCASSGVGQGGEQFFGPGTRLTVL.

V is TRBV5-1 and J is TRBJ1-1; 8 bases match TRBD1. Germline assignment: CDR1 SGHRS and CDR2 YFSETQ. Trimming removed 2 bases from V and 1 base from J; junction bases left unmatched: 7. This CDR3 region has 16 residues. CDR3 in amino acids: CASSFTGGTGNTEAFF. The CDR3 bases are TGCGCCAGCAGCTTCACCGGAGGGACAGGGAACACTGAAGCTTTCTTT.

This rearrangement joins TRBV27 to TRBJ2-3; 7 bases match TRBD2. V gave up 6 bases and J gave up 0 bases; unmatched junction bases: 6. The CDR3 is 15 residues long. The germline V gene encodes CDR1 MNHEY and CDR2 SMNVEV (reference sequence). The CDR3: CASRPSGMSTDTQYF. The CDR3, as DNA: TGTGCCAGCAGGCCAAGCGGGATGAGCACAGATACGCAGTATTTT.

This chain uses TRBV20-1 with TRBJ2-1, with a tentative D call TRBD2 (5 bases). This CDR3 is built from 11 residues. Germline loops: CDR1 DFQATT, CDR2 SNEGSKA (reference sequence). V was shortened by 2 bases and J by 7 bases, with 6 bases between the two germline ends. The CDR3 here is CSARSGNEQFF. As DNA, the CDR3 is TGCAGTGCTAGATCGGGGAATGAGCAGTTCTTC.

The CDR3 DNA follows: TGTGCCTGGAGCTTACAGGGGGTAGGAGGCTACACCTTC. It yields the protein CAWSLQGVGGYTF. The chain employs TRBV30 and TRBJ1-2, with 8 bases lining up with TRBD1. J was trimmed by 8 bases and V by 3 bases; bases with no gene match: 8. The CDR3 is made up of 13 amino acids. The germline V gene has CDR1 GTSNPN and CDR2 SVGIG (reference sequence).

Turning to this clone: This CDR3 is also generated by other DNA sequences in the sample. This chain joins TRBV18 and TRBJ2-7; 9 bases agree with TRBD1. The CDR3 length is 15 residues. V lost 0 bases and J lost 1; bases outside the gene matches: 1. Per germline, CDR1 KGHSH and CDR2 LQKENI. The CDR3 DNA follows: TGTGCCAGCTCACCACCGGGACAGGGATCCTACGAGCAGTACTTC. This sequence encodes CASSPPGQGSYEQYF.

A note on this clone: One end of the junction is discordant with germline, which a read error may explain. The chain has TRBV7-7 and TRBJ1-4; 7 positions match TRBD1. In germline, CDR1 is SSHAT, CDR2 FNYEAQ (reference sequence). The CDR3 totals 15 residues. CDR3 in DNA: TGTGCTAGCAGCTCGTTAACAGGGGTCGGGGAAAAACTGTTTTTT. It specifies CASSSLTGVGEKLFF.

The rearrangement links TRBV11-2 to TRBJ2-7, with a tentative D call TRBD2 (6 bases). The CDR3 spans 17 residues. Germline CDR1 and CDR2: SGHAT and FQNNGV. V was clipped by 4 bases and J by 0 bases, with 19 bases between them. The CDR3 DNA reads as TGTGCCAGCAGCTCGATCCGGGGTGCGGGGACCTCCTACGAGCAGTACTTC. Protein product: CASSSIRGAGTSYEQYF.

The chain joins TRBV9 to TRBJ1-4; D is perhaps TRBD1 (6 bases). Per the germline V gene, CDR1 is SGDLS and CDR2 is YYNGEE. V shed 0 bases and J shed 0 bases, with 6 bases lying between them. The CDR3 runs 15 residues. Written as DNA, the CDR3 is TGTGCCAGCAGCGTAGAGGGGGCAACTAATGAAAAACTGTTTTTT. Its translation: CASSVEGATNEKLFF.

A remark on this clone: One end of the junction is discordant with germline, which a read error may explain. The chain carries TRBV7-7 and TRBJ2-7; 7 bases map to TRBD2. This CDR3 is 15 amino acids long. The germline gives CDR1 SSHAT, CDR2 FNYEAQ (reference sequence). CDR3 in DNA: TGTGCTAGCAGCTTTGCGGCGGGGGAAGAGTACGAGCAGTACTTC. As protein: CASSFAAGEEYEQYF. The entire variable domain, with the rest obtained from reference TRBV7-7 and TRBJ2-7, is as follows: GAGVSQSPRYKVTKRGQDVTLRCDPISSHATLYWYQQALGQGPEFLTYFNYEAQPDKSGLPSDRFSAERPEGSISTLTIQRTEQRDSAMYRCASSFAAGEEYEQYFGPGTRLTVT.

The chain is built from TRBV15 and TRBJ2-5, with D unclear. Between the trimmed V and J ends, which lost 0 bases and 3 bases, there was a span of 2 bases. CDR1 LNHNV and CDR2 YYDKDF come from the germline V gene (reference sequence). This CDR3 is 12 amino acids long. The CDR3 reads CATSRDKETQYF. In nucleotides, the CDR3 is TGTGCCACCAGCAGAGATAAAGAGACCCAGTACTTC.

The gene calls are TRBV6-1 and TRBJ1-6; D is undetermined. The V end was cut by 4 bases, the J end by 9 bases, with 13 bases between. This CDR3 comprises 14 residues. Germline V gene sequence: CDR1 MNHNS, CDR2 SASEGT. The CDR3 DNA reads TGTGCCAGCAGTGGAGCTACTAATTTTTCACCCCTCCACTTT. Protein: CASSGATNFSPLHF.

The chain employs TRBV13 and TRBJ1-2; D gene unclear. CDR3 size: 12 residues. CDR1 is PRHDT, CDR2 FYEKMQ, per germline (reference sequence). Between the trimmed V and J ends, which lost 5 bases and 4 bases, there was a span of 8 bases. CDR3 amino acids: CASSPGGYGYTF. CDR3 coding DNA: TGTGCCAGCAGCCCCGGCGGCTATGGCTACACCTTC.

This chain connects TRBV15 to TRBJ2-7, with D tentatively TRBD2 (5 bases). V was cut by 0 bases and J by 7 bases, with 13 bases left in between. CDR3 length: 14 amino acids. CDR1 and CDR2 (germline): LNHNV, YYDKDF (reference sequence). The CDR3: CATSRDDGWREQYF. The CDR3 DNA reads TGTGCCACCAGCAGAGATGATGGCTGGAGGGAGCAGTACTTC.

The genes are TRBV7-6 and TRBJ2-2, with 9 positions matching TRBD2. Germline V gives CDR1 SGHVS, CDR2 FNYEAQ. This CDR3 is 16 amino acids long. V gave up 1 base and J gave up 2 bases; unmatched junction bases: 2. As DNA, the CDR3 is TGTGCCAGCAGCTTAGAAGCGGGGGGAAACACCGGGGAGCTGTTTTTT. Protein: CASSLEAGGNTGELFF.

V gene TRBV7-6 combines with J gene TRBJ1-6; D remains unclear. The CDR3 has 13 amino acids. Trimming took off 1 base at V and 8 bases at J, with 6 bases between the two ends. Germline V gene sequence: CDR1 SGHVS, CDR2 FNYEAQ. The CDR3 here is CASSLGGDSPLHF. The DNA of the CDR3 is TGTGCCAGCAGCTTAGGAGGTGATTCACCCCTCCACTTT.

The V and J genes are TRBV7-9 and TRBJ1-1; 7 bases line up with TRBD1. Unmatched junction bases numbered 4, after V lost 2 bases and J lost 4 bases. The CDR3 sequence is 14 residues long. Germline loops: CDR1 SEHNR, CDR2 FQNEAQ (reference sequence). The CDR3, as DNA: TGTGCCAGCAGCTTAAAGGGGGCGGCCACTGAAGCTTTCTTT. Translating gives CASSLKGAATEAFF.

This chain connects TRBV19 to TRBJ1-6, with 9 bases fitting TRBD1. The CDR3 length is 15 residues. J gave up 9 bases and V 3 bases, and 6 bases lay outside the gene matches. Germline assignment: CDR1 LNHDA and CDR2 SQIVND (reference sequence). The CDR3 bases are TGTGCCAGTAGTATCGTAGGGACAGGGAGTTCACCCCTCCACTTT. Encoded protein: CASSIVGTGSSPLHF.